A selection of T cell receptor beta chains follows, all from one sample in a study of cytomegalovirus exposure and HLA in healthy donors. Measured with immunoSEQ multiplex PCR; TCRdb has only the in-frame clones, and not every one. The sample comprises around 180,000 clones, about 88% of which are singletons, and 1.5% to 2% rests with the top ten. The material sequenced was PBMCs. Source of these receptors: a woman in her late teens or twenties in good health and CMV-seronegative. CDR3s include the opening cysteine and the closing phenylalanine or tryptophan. The D gene is left open where the match is weak. Where a row states a size, it is once, few, many or the class of an expanded clone; other rows omit it.

v_call	d_call	j_call	clone_size	cdr3_aa	cdr3_nt
TRBV5-6	.	TRBJ2-2	.	CASSQSAGELFF	TGTGCCAGCAGCCAGTCCGCAGGGGAGCTGTTTTTT
TRBV2	.	TRBJ1-1	.	CASSDLGQLNTEAFF	TGTGCCAGCAGTGACTTAGGACAGTTGAACACTGAAGCTTTCTTT
TRBV7-8	TRBD1	TRBJ2-7	.	CASSWDREGYEQYF	TGTGCCAGCAGCTGGGACAGGGAGGGGTACGAGCAGTACTTC
TRBV2	TRBD1	TRBJ2-2	.	CASRRDRVNTGELFF	TGTGCCAGCCGGAGGGACAGGGTTAACACCGGGGAGCTGTTTTTT
TRBV18	TRBD1	TRBJ1-1	.	CASSPSTGGKNTEAFF	TGTGCCAGCTCACCAAGTACAGGGGGGAAGAACACTGAAGCTTTCTTT
TRBV30	TRBD2	TRBJ2-7	.	CAWSGLAGVNEQYF	TGTGCCTGGAGCGGACTAGCGGGAGTTAATGAGCAGTACTTC
TRBV5-1	.	TRBJ2-7	.	CASSLARGPGEYEQYF	TGCGCCAGCAGCTTGGCTAGGGGACCAGGGGAATACGAGCAGTACTTC
TRBV6-6	.	TRBJ1-5	.	CASSYSRKYSNQPQHF	TGTGCCAGCAGTTACTCGAGAAAATATAGCAATCAGCCCCAGCATTTT
TRBV7-3	TRBD2	TRBJ2-5	.	CASSATSATGETQYF	TGTGCCAGCAGCGCGACTAGCGCCACAGGGGAGACCCAGTACTTC
TRBV29-1	.	TRBJ2-3	.	CSVKKGTSSTDTQYF	TGCAGCGTTAAAAAGGGGACTTCTAGCACAGATACGCAGTATTTT
TRBV28	.	TRBJ2-7	.	CASRQRQGGTYEQYF	TGTGCCAGCAGGCAGAGGCAGGGCGGCACCTACGAGCAGTACTTC
TRBV6-1	TRBD1	TRBJ1-5	once	CASSVYGQGGQPQHF	TGTGCCAGCAGTGTTTACGGACAGGGCGGTCAGCCCCAGCATTTT
TRBV25-1	TRBD1	TRBJ1-4	once	CASSTKTGRREELFF	TGTGCCAGCAGTACCAAGACAGGGAGAAGAGAAGAACTGTTTTTT
TRBV7-9	TRBD1	TRBJ1-5	.	CSSSQGAGGSVQPQHF	TGTTCCAGCAGCCAAGGGGCAGGGGGGTCTGTTCAGCCCCAGCATTTT
TRBV29-1	.	TRBJ1-3	.	CSVLQGNTIYF	TGCAGCGTGCTGCAGGGGAACACCATATATTTT
TRBV28	.	TRBJ1-1	.	CASSSSRPMNTEAFF	TGTGCCAGCAGTTCTTCCAGGCCGATGAACACTGAAGCTTTCTTT
TRBV7-9	.	TRBJ2-7	.	CASSSTLDIEEQYF	TGTGCCAGCAGCAGCACCCTCGACATCGAGGAGCAGTACTTC
TRBV28	.	TRBJ1-4	.	CASSWAGSDEKLFF	TGTGCCAGCAGTTGGGCGGGGAGTGACGAAAAACTGTTTTTT
TRBV21-1	.	TRBJ2-7	.	CASSKWVPKGQPHSYEQYF	TGTGCCAGCAGCAAGTGGGTCCCGAAAGGACAGCCGCACTCCTACGAGCAGTACTTC
TRBV7-3	TRBD2	TRBJ2-1	.	CASSWWTSGAYNEQFF	TGTGCCAGCAGTTGGTGGACTAGCGGGGCCTACAATGAGCAGTTCTTC
TRBV29-1	.	TRBJ2-4	.	CSVLSGNIQYF	TGCAGCGTTCTCTCCGGAAACATTCAGTACTTC
TRBV27	TRBD2	TRBJ2-2	.	CASRITGTSGSTGELFF	TGTGCCAGCAGAATAACCGGGACTAGCGGGAGCACCGGGGAGCTGTTTTTT
TRBV19	.	TRBJ2-5	once	CASSIQAVGGRETQYF	TGTGCCAGTAGTATACAGGCAGTGGGGGGAAGAGAGACCCAGTACTTC
TRBV18	TRBD1	TRBJ2-7	.	CASSPRTGAVDEQYF	TGTGCCAGCTCACCCAGGACAGGGGCGGTTGATGAGCAGTACTTC
TRBV5-1	TRBD1	TRBJ2-6	.	CASSLTGDSGANVLTF	TGCGCCAGCAGCCTCACAGGGGACTCTGGGGCCAACGTCCTGACTTTC
TRBV6-6	TRBD1	TRBJ2-5	.	CASSYPDRGQETQYF	TGTGCCAGCAGTTACCCCGACAGGGGGCAAGAGACCCAGTACTTC
TRBV5-4	TRBD1	TRBJ1-6	once	CASRAGDRPLDKSPLHF	TGTGCCAGCCGTGCCGGGGACAGGCCACTGGATAAGTCACCCCTCCACTTT
TRBV18	TRBD1	TRBJ2-7	once	CASSLLGTGARYEQYF	TGTGCCAGCTCACTTCTAGGGACAGGGGCGCGCTACGAGCAGTACTTC
TRBV6-1	.	TRBJ2-2	.	CASTRAPNTGELFF	TGTGCCAGCACTAGAGCTCCAAACACCGGGGAGCTGTTTTTT
TRBV5-1	.	TRBJ2-2	once	CASTQMGGNTGELFF	TGCGCCAGCACTCAGATGGGGGGGAACACCGGGGAGCTGTTTTTT
TRBV7-8	.	TRBJ1-1	.	CASSLHWETEAFF	TGTGCCAGCAGCTTACACTGGGAGACTGAAGCTTTCTTT
TRBV7-2	.	TRBJ2-3	.	CASSVSFLASSTDTQYF	TGTGCCAGCAGCGTCAGCTTCCTAGCGTCTAGCACAGATACGCAGTATTTT
TRBV10-1	.	TRBJ1-1	.	CASSEQTSNTEAFF	TGCGCCAGCAGTGAACAGACATCGAACACTGAAGCTTTCTTT
TRBV5-1	.	TRBJ2-7	.	CASRGQGRGLNEQYF	TGCGCCAGCAGGGGTCAGGGGAGAGGCCTCAACGAGCAGTACTTC
TRBV6-5	TRBD2	TRBJ2-7	.	CASSYSAGAISYEQYF	TGTGCCAGCAGTTACTCTGCGGGAGCGATCTCCTACGAGCAGTACTTC
TRBV7-2	.	TRBJ1-4	.	CASSLGTLEKLFF	TGTGCCAGCAGCTTGGGGACACTTGAAAAACTGTTTTTT
TRBV19	.	TRBJ1-6	.	CASSMEGKSSPLHF	TGTGCCAGTAGTATGGAGGGTAAATCTTCACCCCTCCACTTT
TRBV30	.	TRBJ2-7	.	CAWSSYYEQYF	TGTGCCTGGAGTTCCTATTACGAGCAGTACTTC
TRBV7-2	.	TRBJ2-7	.	CASSLSRPYEQYF	TGTGCCAGCAGCCTATCCCGCCCCTACGAGCAGTACTTC
TRBV29-1	TRBD1	TRBJ2-6	.	CSVTDRAVSGANVLTF	TGCAGCGTCACCGACAGGGCCGTCTCTGGGGCCAACGTCCTGACTTTC
TRBV6-5	TRBD2	TRBJ2-1	.	CASSYDGRRGNEQFF	TGTGCCAGCAGTTACGACGGGAGGAGAGGGAATGAGCAGTTCTTC
TRBV19	.	TRBJ2-2	.	CASSMGGVPTSGELFF	TGTGCCAGTAGTATGGGGGGAGTCCCCACTTCCGGGGAGCTGTTTTTT
TRBV19	.	TRBJ2-2	.	CASSMVRRRADTGELFF	TGTGCCAGTAGTATGGTCCGGCGGAGGGCTGACACCGGGGAGCTGTTTTTT
TRBV9	.	TRBJ2-1	.	CASSVGSSHLSYNEQFF	TGTGCCAGCAGCGTAGGGTCTAGCCATCTATCCTACAATGAGCAGTTCTTC
TRBV4-1	.	TRBJ2-5	.	CASSHPGGGAGETQYF	TGCGCCAGCAGCCATCCCGGCGGGGGCGCAGGGGAGACCCAGTACTTC
TRBV25-1	TRBD1	TRBJ1-4	.	CASSAGTDLLGEKLFF	TGTGCCAGCAGTGCCGGGACAGACCTATTGGGTGAAAAACTGTTTTTT
TRBV11-3	TRBD1	TRBJ2-1	.	CASSLDFPGQLINNEQFF	TGTGCCAGCAGCTTAGATTTCCCGGGACAGCTTATAAACAATGAGCAGTTCTTC
TRBV6-5	.	TRBJ1-1	.	CASRLSGTANTEAFF	TGTGCCAGCAGACTAAGCGGGACGGCTAACACTGAAGCTTTCTTT
TRBV11-2	TRBD1	TRBJ1-1	few	CASSLDHLGQGVNTEAFF	TGTGCCAGCAGCTTAGATCATTTGGGACAGGGCGTGAACACTGAAGCTTTCTTT
TRBV12-5	.	TRBJ1-6	.	CASGPSSGSRNSPLHF	TGTGCTAGTGGTCCCTCGTCAGGTAGTAGGAATTCACCCCTCCACTTT
TRBV3-1/TRBV3-2	.	TRBJ2-3	once	CASSPPYYF	TGTGCCAGCAGCCCTCCCTACTATTTT
TRBV2	TRBD1	TRBJ2-7	.	CASGDRGPYEQYF	TGTGCCAGCGGAGACAGGGGGCCGTACGAGCAGTACTTC